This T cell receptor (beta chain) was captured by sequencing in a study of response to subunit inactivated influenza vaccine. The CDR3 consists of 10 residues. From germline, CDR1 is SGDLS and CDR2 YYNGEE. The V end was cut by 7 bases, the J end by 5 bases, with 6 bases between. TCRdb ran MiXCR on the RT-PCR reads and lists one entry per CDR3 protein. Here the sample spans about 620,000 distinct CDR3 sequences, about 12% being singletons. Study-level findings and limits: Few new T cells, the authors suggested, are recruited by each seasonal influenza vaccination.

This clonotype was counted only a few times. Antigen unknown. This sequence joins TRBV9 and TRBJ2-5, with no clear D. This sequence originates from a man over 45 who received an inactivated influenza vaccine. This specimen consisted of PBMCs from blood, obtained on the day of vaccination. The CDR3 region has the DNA TGTGCCAGCCCTCTGGAGACCCAGTACTTC. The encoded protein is CASPLETQYF.